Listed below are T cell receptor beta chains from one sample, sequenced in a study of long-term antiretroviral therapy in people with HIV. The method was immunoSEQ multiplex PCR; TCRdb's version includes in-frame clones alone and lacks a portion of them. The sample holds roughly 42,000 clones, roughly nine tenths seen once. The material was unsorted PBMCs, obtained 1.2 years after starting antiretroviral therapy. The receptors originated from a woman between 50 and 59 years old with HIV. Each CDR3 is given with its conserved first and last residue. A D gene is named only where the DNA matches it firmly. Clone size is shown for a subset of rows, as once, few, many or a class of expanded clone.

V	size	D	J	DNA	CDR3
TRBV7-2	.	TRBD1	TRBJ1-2	TGTGCCAGCAGCTTCGGCGGACAGGCAGGCTACACCTTC	CASSFGGQAGYTF
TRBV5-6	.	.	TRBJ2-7	TGTGCCAGCAGCTTGGGTTGGGGAGGCTACGAGCAGTACTTC	CASSLGWGGYEQYF
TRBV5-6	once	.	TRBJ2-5	TGTGCCAGCAGCCTAACCCCGGCGAGCCAAGAGACCCAGTACTTC	CASSLTPASQETQYF
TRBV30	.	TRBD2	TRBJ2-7	TGTGCCTGGACTAGCGGATATTACGAGCAGTACTTC	CAWTSGYYEQYF
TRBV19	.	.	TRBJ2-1	TGTGCCAGTAACTCGTGGGGGTCCCCCGTTAGGAATGAGCAGTTCTTC	CASNSWGSPVRNEQFF
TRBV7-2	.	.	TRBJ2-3	TGTGCCAGCAGCTTAATGCAAAACACAGATACGCAGTATTTT	CASSLMQNTDTQYF
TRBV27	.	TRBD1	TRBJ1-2	TGTGCCAGCAGTCTAGGGACAGGCGGGTCTTATGGCTACACCTTC	CASSLGTGGSYGYTF
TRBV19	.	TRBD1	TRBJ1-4	TGTGCCAGTAGTTTCGGACAGGGCTCGACTAATGAAAAACTGTTTTTT	CASSFGQGSTNEKLFF
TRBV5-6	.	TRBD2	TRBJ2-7	TGTGCCAGCAGCATGTGGGGGGGAGGGTCAGGCGAGCAGTACTTC	CASSMWGGGSGEQYF
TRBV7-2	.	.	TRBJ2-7	TGTGCCAGCAGCTTAATTTTAGGGCCCATCGAGCAGTACTTC	CASSLILGPIEQYF
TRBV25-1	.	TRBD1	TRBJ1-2	TGTGCCAGTACAGGGGCTGGTGGCTACACCTTC	CASTGAGGYTF
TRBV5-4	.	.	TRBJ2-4	TGTGCCAGCAGCTCGAGCGGCAAAAACATTCAGTACTTC	CASSSSGKNIQYF
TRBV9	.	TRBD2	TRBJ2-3	TGTGCCAGCAGCGTAGCTACAAGCGGGGGGCCAGACCGGACGGATACGCAGTATTTT	CASSVATSGGPDRTDTQYF
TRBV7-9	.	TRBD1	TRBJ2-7	TGTGCCAGCAGCCACATTCGGGGGACAGGGGAGGACGAGCAGTACTTC	CASSHIRGTGEDEQYF
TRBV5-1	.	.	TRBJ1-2	TGCGCCAGCAGCTCCCAGGACAGCCAGTACGATGGCTACACCTTC	CASSSQDSQYDGYTF
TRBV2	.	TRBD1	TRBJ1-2	TGTGCCAGCAGTGAACGGACAGGAACTTCTTCTAACTATGGCTACACCTTC	CASSERTGTSSNYGYTF
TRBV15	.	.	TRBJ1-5	TGTGCCACCAGCAGAGAATTCCCAATAAGGCGGTCTGATCAGCCCCAGCATTTT	CATSREFPIRRSDQPQHF
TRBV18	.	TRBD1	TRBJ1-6	TGTGCCAGCTCAACGACAGGGGATAATTCACCCCTCCACTTT	CASSTTGDNSPLHF
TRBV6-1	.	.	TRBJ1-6	TGTGCCAGCAGTGGTCCGGGACTGAGCTCCTATAATTCACCCCTCCACTTT	CASSGPGLSSYNSPLHF